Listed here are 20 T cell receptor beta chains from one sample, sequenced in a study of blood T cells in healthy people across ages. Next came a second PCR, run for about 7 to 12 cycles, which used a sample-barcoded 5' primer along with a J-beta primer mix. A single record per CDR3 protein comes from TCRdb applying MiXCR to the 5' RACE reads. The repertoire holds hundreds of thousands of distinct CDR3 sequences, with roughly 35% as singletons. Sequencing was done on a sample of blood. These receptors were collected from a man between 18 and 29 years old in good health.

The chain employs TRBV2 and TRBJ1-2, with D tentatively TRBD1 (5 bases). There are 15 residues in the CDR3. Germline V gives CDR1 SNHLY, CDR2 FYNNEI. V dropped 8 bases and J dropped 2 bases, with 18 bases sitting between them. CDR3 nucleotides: TGTGCCAGCCCGTTGGGGGGACTCCCCAACTATGGCTACACCTTC. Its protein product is CASPLGGLPNYGYTF.

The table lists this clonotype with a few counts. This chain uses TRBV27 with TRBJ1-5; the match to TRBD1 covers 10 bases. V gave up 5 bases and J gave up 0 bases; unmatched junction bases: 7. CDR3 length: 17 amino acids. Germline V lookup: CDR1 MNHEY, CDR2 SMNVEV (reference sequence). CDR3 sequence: CASSPRQGAYSNQPQHF. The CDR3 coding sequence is TGTGCCAGCAGTCCAAGACAGGGGGCCTATAGCAATCAGCCCCAGCATTTT.

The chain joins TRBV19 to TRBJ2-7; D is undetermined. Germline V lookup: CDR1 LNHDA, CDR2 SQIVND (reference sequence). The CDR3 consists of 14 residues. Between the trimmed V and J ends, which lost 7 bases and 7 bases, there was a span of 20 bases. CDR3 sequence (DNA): TGTGCCAGTAAGGCTTCCCTCTCCTACAATGAGCAGTACTTC. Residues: CASKASLSYNEQYF.

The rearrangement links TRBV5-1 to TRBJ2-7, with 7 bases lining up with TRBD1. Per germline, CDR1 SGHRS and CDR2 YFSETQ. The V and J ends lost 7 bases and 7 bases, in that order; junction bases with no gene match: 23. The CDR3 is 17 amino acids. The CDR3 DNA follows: TGCGCCAGCGCCCAACTCGATGTAGGGACAGTCTACGATGAGCAGTACTTC. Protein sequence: CASAQLDVGTVYDEQYF.

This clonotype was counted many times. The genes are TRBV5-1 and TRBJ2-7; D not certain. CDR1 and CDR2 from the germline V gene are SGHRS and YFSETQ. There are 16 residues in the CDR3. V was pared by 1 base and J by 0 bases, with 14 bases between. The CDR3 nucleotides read TGCGCCAGCAGCTTGTTGTCCAGTGGTAACTCCTACGAGCAGTACTTC. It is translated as CASSLLSSGNSYEQYF.

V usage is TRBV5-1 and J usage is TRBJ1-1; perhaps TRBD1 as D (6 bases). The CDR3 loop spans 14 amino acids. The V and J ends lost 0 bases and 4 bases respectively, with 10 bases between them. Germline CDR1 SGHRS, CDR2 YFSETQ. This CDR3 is CASSLGQDFTEAFF. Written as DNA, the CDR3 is TGCGCCAGCAGCTTGGGACAGGACTTCACTGAAGCTTTCTTT.

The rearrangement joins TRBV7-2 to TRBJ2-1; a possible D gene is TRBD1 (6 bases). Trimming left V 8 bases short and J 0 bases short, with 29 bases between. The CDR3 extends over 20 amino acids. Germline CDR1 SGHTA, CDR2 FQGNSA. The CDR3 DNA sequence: TGTGCCAGCGGCCCCCCGCGTGGGCAGGGGCGCCGTAGCTCCTACAATGAGCAGTTCTTC. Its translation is CASGPPRGQGRRSSYNEQFF.

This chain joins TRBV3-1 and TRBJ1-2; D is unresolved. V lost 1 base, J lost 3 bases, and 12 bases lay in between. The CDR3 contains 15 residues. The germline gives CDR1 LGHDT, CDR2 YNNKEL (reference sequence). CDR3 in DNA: TGTGCCAGCAGCCAAGTAGCGACGGGTGACTATGGCTACACCTTC. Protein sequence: CASSQVATGDYGYTF.

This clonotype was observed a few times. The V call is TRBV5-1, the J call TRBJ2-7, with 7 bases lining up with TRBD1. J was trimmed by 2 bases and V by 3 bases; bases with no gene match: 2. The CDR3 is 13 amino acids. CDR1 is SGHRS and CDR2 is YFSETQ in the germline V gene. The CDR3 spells CASSSDRPYEQYF. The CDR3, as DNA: TGCGCCAGCAGCTCGGACAGGCCCTACGAGCAGTACTTC.

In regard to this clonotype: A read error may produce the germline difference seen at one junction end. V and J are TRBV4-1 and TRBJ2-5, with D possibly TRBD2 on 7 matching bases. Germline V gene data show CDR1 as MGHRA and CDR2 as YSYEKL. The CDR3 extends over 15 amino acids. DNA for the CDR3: TGCCCCAGCAGCCCTGAAGCGGGACAACAAGAGACCCAGTACTTC. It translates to CPSSPEAGQQETQYF.

For the CDR3, the DNA is TGTGCCAGCAGTTTTATTGGGAACGAGCAGTACTTC. Translating it yields CASSFIGNEQYF. The V and J genes are TRBV28 and TRBJ2-7; D gene ambiguous. The CDR3 length is 12 residues. Germline V lookup: CDR1 MDHEN, CDR2 SYDVKM. The V and J ends lost 3 bases and 5 bases respectively, with 8 bases between them.

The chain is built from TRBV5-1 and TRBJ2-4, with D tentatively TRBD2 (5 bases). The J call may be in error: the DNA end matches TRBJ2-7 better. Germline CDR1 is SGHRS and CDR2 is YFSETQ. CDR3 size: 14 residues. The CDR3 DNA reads TGCGCCAGCAGCTTGGCTCTGGGGAGCCACGAGCAGTACTTC. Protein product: CASSLALGSHEQYF.

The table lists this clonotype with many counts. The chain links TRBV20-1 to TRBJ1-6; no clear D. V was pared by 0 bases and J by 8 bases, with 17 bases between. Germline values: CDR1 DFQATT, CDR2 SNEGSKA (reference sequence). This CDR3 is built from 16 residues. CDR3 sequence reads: CSARDLLREADSPLHF. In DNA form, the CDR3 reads TGCAGTGCTAGAGATCTTCTCCGGGAAGCGGATTCACCCCTCCACTTT.

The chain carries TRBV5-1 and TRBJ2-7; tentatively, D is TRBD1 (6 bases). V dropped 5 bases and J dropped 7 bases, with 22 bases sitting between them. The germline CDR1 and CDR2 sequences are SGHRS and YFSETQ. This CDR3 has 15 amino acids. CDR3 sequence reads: CASRQQGASYNEQYF. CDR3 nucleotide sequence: TGCGCCAGCAGGCAACAGGGCGCCTCCTACAATGAGCAGTACTTC.

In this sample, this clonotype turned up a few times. CDR3 bases: TGCGCCAGCAGCTCTGGGACTAGCGGGGGGACCTACGAGCAGTACTTC. Translation: CASSSGTSGGTYEQYF. The V gene is TRBV5-1, the J gene TRBJ2-7, with 15 bases that match TRBD2. This CDR3 region has 16 residues. Germline values: CDR1 SGHRS, CDR2 YFSETQ. The V segment lost 3 bases and the J segment 2 bases; nucleotides outside the gene matches: 3.

The CDR3 nucleotides are TGTGCCAGCAGTGAAGGGGGTGTTAGCGGGGAGGAGACCCAGTACTTC. Amino acids: CASSEGGVSGEETQYF. The chain uses TRBV2 and TRBJ2-7, with TRBD2 identical over 8 bases. The J call is uncertain, as TRBJ2-5 better fits the DNA end. There are 16 residues in the CDR3. Germline values: CDR1 SNHLY, CDR2 FYNNEI.

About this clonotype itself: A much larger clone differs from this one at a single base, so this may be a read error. The CDR3 DNA follows: TGCGCCAGCAGCTCCGACGTTAGTGGGTTGCGCAATGAGCAGTACTTC. This encodes CASSSDVSGLRNEQYF. The genes are TRBV5-1 and TRBJ2-1; D gene unclear. Near its end, the DNA agrees better with TRBJ2-7, so the J call may be wrong. Looked up from germline, CDR1 is SGHRS and CDR2 is YFSETQ. The CDR3 sequence is 16 residues long.

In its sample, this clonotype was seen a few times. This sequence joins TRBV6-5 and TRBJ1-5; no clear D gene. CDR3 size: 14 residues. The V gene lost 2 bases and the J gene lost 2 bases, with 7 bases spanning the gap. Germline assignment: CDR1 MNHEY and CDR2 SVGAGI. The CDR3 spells CASSYGQGNQPQHF. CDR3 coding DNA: TGTGCCAGCAGTTACGGTCAGGGCAATCAGCCCCAGCATTTT.

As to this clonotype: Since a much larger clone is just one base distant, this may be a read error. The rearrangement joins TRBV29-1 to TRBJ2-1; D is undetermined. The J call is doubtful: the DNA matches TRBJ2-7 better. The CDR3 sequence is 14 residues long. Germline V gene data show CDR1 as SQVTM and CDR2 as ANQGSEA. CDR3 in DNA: TGCAGCGTTGTGGCTGGAAGCTCCTACAATGAGCAGTACTTC. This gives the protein CSVVAGSSYNEQYF.

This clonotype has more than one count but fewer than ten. CDR3 DNA sequence: TGTGCCAGCAGTGACGGGGTCTACAATGAGCAGTTCTTC. It specifies CASSDGVYNEQFF. The chain combines TRBV6-2 or TRBV6-3 with TRBJ2-1, with D possibly TRBD2 on 5 matching bases. The V end was cut by 5 bases, the J end by 3 bases, with 8 bases between. This CDR3 is 13 amino acids long. Per germline, CDR1 MNHEY and CDR2 SVGEGT.